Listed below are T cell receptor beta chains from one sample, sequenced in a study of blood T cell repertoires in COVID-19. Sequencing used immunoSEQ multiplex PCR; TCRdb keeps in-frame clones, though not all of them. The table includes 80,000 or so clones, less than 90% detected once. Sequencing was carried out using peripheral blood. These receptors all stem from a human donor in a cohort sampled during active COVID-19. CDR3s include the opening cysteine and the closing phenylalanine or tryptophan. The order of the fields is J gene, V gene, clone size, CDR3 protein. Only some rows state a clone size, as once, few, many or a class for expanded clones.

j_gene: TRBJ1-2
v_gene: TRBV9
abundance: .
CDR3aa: CASSVARDRGLGDGYTF

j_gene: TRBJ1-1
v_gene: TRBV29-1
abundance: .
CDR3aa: CSVQTGMNTEAFF

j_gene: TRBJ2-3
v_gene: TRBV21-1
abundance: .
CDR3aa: CASSKECPGVSTDTQYF

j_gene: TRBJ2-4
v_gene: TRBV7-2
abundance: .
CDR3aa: CASSWGTSPAKNIQYF

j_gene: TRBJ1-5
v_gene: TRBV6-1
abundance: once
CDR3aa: CASSERGYQPQHF

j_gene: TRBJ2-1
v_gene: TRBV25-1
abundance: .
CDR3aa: CASRRASGSSYNEQFF

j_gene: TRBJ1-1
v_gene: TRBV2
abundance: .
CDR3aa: CASSMYGTEEAFF

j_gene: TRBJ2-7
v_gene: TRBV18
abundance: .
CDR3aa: CASSHQGTSGDYEQYF

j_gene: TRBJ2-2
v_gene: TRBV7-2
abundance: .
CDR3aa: CASSLALGLAGNTGELFF

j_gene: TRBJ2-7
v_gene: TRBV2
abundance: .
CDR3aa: CASLNLNGGTTYEQYF